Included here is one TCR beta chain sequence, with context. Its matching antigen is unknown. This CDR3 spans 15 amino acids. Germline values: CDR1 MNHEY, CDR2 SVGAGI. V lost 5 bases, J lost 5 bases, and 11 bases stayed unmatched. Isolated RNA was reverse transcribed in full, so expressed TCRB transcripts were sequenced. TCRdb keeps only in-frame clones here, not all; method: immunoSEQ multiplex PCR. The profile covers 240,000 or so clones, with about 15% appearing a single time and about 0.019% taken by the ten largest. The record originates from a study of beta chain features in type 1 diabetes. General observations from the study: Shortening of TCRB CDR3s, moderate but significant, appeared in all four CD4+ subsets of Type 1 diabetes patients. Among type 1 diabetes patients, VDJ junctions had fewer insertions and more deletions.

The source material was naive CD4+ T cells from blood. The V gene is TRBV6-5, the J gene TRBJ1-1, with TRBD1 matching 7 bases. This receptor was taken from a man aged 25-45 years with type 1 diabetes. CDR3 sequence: CASSRGPGGWTEAFF. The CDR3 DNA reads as TGTGCCAGCAGTCGGGGACCAGGGGGGTGGACTGAAGCTTTCTTT.